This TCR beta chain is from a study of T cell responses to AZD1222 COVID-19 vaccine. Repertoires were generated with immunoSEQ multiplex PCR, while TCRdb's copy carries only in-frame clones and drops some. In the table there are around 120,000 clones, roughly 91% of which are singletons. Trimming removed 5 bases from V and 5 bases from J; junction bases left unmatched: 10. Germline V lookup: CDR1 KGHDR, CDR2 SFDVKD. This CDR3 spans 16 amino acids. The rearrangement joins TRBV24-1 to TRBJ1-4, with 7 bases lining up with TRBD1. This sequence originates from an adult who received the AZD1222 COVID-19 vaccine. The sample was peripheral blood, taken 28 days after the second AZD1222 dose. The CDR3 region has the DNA TGTGCCACCAGTGGTCCCACAGGGGTCCCAAATGAAAAACTGTTTTTT. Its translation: CATSGPTGVPNEKLFF.